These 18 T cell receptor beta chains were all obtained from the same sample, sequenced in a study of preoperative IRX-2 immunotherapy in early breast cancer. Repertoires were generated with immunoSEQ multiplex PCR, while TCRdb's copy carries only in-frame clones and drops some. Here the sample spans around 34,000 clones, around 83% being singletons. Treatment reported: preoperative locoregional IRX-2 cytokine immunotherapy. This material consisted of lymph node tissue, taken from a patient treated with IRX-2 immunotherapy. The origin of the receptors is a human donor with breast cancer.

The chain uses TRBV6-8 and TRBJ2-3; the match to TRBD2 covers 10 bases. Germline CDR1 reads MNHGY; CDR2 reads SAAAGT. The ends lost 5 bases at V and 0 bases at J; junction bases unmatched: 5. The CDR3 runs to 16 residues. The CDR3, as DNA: TGTGCCAGCAGTGACCGAGCGGGGGGGAGCACAGATACGCAGTATTTT. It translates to CASSDRAGGSTDTQYF.

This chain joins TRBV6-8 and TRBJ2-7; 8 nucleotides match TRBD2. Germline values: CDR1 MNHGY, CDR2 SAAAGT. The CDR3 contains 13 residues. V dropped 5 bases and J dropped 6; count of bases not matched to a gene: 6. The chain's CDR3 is CASSGAGAREQYF. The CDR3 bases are TGTGCCAGCAGTGGAGCGGGAGCTCGCGAGCAGTACTTC.

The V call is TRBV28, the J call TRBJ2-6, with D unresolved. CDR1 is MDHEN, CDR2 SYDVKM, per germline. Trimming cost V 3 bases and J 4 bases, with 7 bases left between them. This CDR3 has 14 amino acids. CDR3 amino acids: CASSFLSGANVLTF. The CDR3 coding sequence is TGTGCCAGCAGTTTCTTGTCGGGGGCCAACGTCCTGACTTTC.

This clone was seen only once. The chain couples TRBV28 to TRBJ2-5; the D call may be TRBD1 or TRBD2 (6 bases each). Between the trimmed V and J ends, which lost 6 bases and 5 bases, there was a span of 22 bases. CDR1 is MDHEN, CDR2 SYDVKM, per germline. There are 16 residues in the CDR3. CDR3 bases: TGTGCCAGCAGCTCACCAGGACGAGGAGGGGGGGAGACCCAGTACTTC. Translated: CASSSPGRGGGETQYF.

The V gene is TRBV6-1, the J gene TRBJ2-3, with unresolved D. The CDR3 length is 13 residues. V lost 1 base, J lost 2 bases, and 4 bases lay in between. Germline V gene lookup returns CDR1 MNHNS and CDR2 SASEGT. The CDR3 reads CASSEVHTDTQYF. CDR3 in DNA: TGTGCCAGCAGTGAAGTCCACACAGATACGCAGTATTTT.

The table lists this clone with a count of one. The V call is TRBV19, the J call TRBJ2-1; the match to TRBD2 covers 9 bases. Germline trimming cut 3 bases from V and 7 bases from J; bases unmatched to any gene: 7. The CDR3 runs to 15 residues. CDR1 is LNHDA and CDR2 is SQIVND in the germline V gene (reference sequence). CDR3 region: CASSMDSGRANEQFF. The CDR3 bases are TGTGCCAGTAGTATGGATAGCGGGAGAGCGAATGAGCAGTTCTTC.

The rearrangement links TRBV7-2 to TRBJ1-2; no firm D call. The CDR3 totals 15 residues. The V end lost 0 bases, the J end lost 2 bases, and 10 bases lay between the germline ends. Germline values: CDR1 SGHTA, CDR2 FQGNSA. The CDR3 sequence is CASSLALGSNYGYTF. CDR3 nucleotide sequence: TGTGCCAGCAGCTTAGCGCTGGGCAGCAACTATGGCTACACCTTC.

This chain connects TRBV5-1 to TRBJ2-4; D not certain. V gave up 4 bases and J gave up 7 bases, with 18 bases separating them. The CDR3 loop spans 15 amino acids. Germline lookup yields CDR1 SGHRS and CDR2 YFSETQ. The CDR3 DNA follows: TGCGCCAGCAGCCCCCGTGAGCCCAGGCGGAACATTCAGTACTTC. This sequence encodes CASSPREPRRNIQYF.

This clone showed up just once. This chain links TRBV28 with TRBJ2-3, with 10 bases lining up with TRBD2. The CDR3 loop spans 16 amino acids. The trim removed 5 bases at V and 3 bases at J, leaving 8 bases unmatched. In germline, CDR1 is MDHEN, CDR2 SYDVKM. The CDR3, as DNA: TGTGCCAGCAGTACCCTAGCGGGAGTAGCGACAGATACGCAGTATTTT. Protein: CASSTLAGVATDTQYF.

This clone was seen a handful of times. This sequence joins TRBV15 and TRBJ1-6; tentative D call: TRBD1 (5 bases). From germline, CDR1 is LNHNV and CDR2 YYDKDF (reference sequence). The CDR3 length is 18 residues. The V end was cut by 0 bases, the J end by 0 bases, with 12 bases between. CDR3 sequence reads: CATSRDLAGRSYNSPLHF. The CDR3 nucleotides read TGTGCCACCAGCAGAGATCTGGCGGGACGCTCCTATAATTCACCCCTCCACTTT. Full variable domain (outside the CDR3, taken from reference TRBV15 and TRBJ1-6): DAMVIQNPRYQVTQFGKPVTLSCSQTLNHNVMYWYQQKSSQAPKLLFHYYDKDFNNEADTPDNFQSRRPNTSFCFLDIRSPGLGDTAMYLCATSRDLAGRSYNSPLHFGNGTRLTVT.

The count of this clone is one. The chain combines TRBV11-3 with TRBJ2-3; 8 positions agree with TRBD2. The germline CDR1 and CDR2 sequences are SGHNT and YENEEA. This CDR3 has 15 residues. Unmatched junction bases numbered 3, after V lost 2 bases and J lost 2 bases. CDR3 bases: TGTGCCAGCAGCTTATCGGGGGGGTCCACAGATACGCAGTATTTT. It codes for CASSLSGGSTDTQYF.

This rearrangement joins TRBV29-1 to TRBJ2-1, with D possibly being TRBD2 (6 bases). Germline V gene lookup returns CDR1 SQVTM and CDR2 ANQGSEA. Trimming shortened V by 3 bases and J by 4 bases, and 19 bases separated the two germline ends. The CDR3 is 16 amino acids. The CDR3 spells CSVEGGGRGAYNEQFF. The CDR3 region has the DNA TGCAGCGTTGAGGGGGGAGGTCGAGGGGCATACAATGAGCAGTTCTTC.

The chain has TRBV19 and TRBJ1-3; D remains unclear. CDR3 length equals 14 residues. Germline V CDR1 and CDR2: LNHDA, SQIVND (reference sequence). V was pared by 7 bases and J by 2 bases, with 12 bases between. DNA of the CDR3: TGTGCCAGTACCGACGGAGTAGCTGGAAACACCATATATTTT. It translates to CASTDGVAGNTIYF.

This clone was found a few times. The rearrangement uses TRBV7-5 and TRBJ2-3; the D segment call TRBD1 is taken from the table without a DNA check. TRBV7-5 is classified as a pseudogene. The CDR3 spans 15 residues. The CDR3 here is CARNPQGADRDTQYF. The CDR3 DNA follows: TGTGCCAGAAACCCGCAGGGGGCGGATCGGGATACGCAGTATTTT.

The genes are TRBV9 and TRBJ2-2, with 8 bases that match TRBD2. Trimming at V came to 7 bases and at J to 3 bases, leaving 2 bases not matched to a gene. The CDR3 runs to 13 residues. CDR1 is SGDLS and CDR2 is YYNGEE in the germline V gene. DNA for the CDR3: TGTGCCAGCGGGACTAGGGACACCGGGGAGCTGTTTTTT. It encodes CASGTRDTGELFF.

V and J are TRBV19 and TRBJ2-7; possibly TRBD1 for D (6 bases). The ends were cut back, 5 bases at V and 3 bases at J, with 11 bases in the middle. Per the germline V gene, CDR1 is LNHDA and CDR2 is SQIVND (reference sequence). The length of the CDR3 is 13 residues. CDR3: CASSHLDSYEQYF. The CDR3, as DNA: TGTGCCAGTAGTCACCTGGACAGCTACGAGCAGTACTTC.

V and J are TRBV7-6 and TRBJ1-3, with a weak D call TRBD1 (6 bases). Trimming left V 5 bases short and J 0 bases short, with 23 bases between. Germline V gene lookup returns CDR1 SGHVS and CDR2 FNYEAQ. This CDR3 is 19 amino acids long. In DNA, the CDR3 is TGTGCCAGCAGCCCGCTCTCTGGACAGTCCTATAGCTCTGGAAACACCATATATTTT. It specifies CASSPLSGQSYSSGNTIYF.

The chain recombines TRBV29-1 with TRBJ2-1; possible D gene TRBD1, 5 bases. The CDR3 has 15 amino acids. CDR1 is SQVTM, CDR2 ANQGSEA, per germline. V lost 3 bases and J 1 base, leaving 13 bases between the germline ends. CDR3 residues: CSVDFRVSSYNEQFF. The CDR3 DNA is TGCAGCGTTGATTTCAGGGTATCTTCCTACAATGAGCAGTTCTTC.